The 27 T cell receptor beta chains given below trace back to one sample, sequenced in a study of blood T cell repertoires in COVID-19. Clones were read by immunoSEQ multiplex PCR, and TCRdb kept only the in-frame ones, dropping some. This sample has 540,000 or so clones, with around nine tenths found just once. The material sequenced was peripheral blood. These receptors all come from a woman between 45 and 65 years old with COVID-19, enrolled during active disease.

This chain uses TRBV9 with TRBJ2-3; D is perhaps TRBD2 (6 bases). The germline CDR1 and CDR2 sequences are SGDLS and YYNGEE. The CDR3 totals 15 residues. Deletions cut 0 bases from V and 4 bases from J, with 12 bases between. CDR3 in amino acids: CASSVEGLHPDTQYF. The CDR3 region has the DNA TGTGCCAGCAGCGTAGAGGGACTTCATCCAGATACGCAGTATTTT.

V gene TRBV4-2 combines with J gene TRBJ1-1, with a weak D call TRBD1 (5 bases). In germline, CDR1 is LGHNA, CDR2 YNFKEQ. The CDR3 extends over 12 amino acids. The V end lost 6 bases, the J end lost 1 base, and 6 bases lay between the germline ends. The CDR3 reads CASRGQNTEAFF. As DNA, the CDR3 is TGTGCCAGCAGGGGGCAGAACACTGAAGCTTTCTTT.

This chain connects TRBV11-2 to TRBJ1-2, with D maybe TRBD1 (5 bases). This CDR3 is built from 14 residues. Trimming left V 5 bases short and J 7 bases short, with 17 bases between. Germline V gene lookup returns CDR1 SGHAT and CDR2 FQNNGV. Written as DNA, the CDR3 is TGTGCCAGCAGCCTCTTCGACAGTTTTAGTGGCTACACCTTC. Amino acid sequence: CASSLFDSFSGYTF.

This clone has only one observation. The chain joins TRBV3-1 (or the pseudogene TRBV3-2) to TRBJ2-6; D is perhaps TRBD1 (5 bases). Germline CDR1 and CDR2: LGHDT and YNNKEL (reference sequence). V lost 2 bases and J 0 bases, leaving 23 bases between the germline ends. The CDR3 totals 21 residues. This CDR3 reads CASSQNPRQLVEASGANVLTF. The CDR3 bases are TGTGCCAGCAGCCAAAACCCCAGACAGCTCGTAGAAGCCTCTGGGGCCAACGTCCTGACTTTC.

The CDR3 here is CASSPQEGAEEKLFF. Written as DNA, the CDR3 is TGTGCCAGCAGCCCCCAGGAAGGGGCTGAAGAAAAACTGTTTTTT. This rearrangement joins TRBV3-1 (or the pseudogene TRBV3-2) to TRBJ1-4, with D perhaps TRBD1 (5 bases). The CDR3 loop spans 15 amino acids. The V gene's germline CDR1 is LGHDT and CDR2 YNNKEL (reference sequence). The V end was cut by 4 bases, the J end by 8 bases, with 17 bases between.

This chain links TRBV4-1 with TRBJ2-7; tentative D call: TRBD1 (6 bases). This CDR3 is 14 amino acids long. The V and J ends lost 4 bases and 0 bases respectively, with 10 bases between them. Germline loops: CDR1 MGHRA, CDR2 YSYEKL. CDR3 in amino acids: CASSPRQVSYEQYF. CDR3 DNA sequence: TGCGCCAGCAGCCCGAGACAGGTCTCCTACGAGCAGTACTTC.

The genes are TRBV19 and TRBJ1-2, with TRBD1 matching over 9 bases. Trimming took 6 bases from V and 4 from J; bases not matched to a gene: 9. There are 15 residues in the CDR3. From germline, CDR1 is LNHDA and CDR2 SQIVND (reference sequence). The CDR3 nucleotides read TGTGCCAGTAGCCCCTCGGGACAGGGAGGCTATGGCTACACCTTC. Protein product: CASSPSGQGGYGYTF.

In its sample, this clone was seen once. This sequence joins TRBV29-1 and TRBJ2-7; 9 bases are shared with TRBD1. CDR3 length: 14 amino acids. Germline CDR1 is SQVTM and CDR2 is ANQGSEA. V lost 6 bases to trimming and J lost 3 bases; unmatched junction nucleotides: 9. The CDR3 region has the DNA TGCAGCGTCAAGGGACAGGGAACGCACTACGAGCAGTACTTC. Encoded protein: CSVKGQGTHYEQYF.

The CDR3 loop reads CASSRGIEEKLFF. The CDR3 coding sequence is TGCGCCAGCAGTCGGGGGATAGAAGAAAAACTGTTTTTT. The V call is TRBV5-1, the J call TRBJ1-4, with D possibly being TRBD1 (5 bases). The CDR3 runs 13 residues. V dropped 5 bases and J dropped 8 bases, with 13 bases sitting between them. Germline V CDR1 and CDR2: SGHRS, YFSETQ.

The chain links TRBV20-1 to TRBJ1-5; 9 bases agree with TRBD1. The CDR3 sequence is 17 residues long. Germline CDR1 reads DFQATT; CDR2 reads SNEGSKA (reference sequence). V lost 3 bases to trimming and J lost 6 bases; unmatched junction nucleotides: 15. The CDR3 region has the DNA TGCAGTGCTAGTAGAATTGGGACAGGGTTCCGAGTTCAGCCCCAGCATTTT. Translating it yields CSASRIGTGFRVQPQHF.

V is TRBV18 and J is TRBJ1-4; 7 bases agree with TRBD1. The V gene end was trimmed by 3 bases and the J gene end by 5 bases; junction bases not matched to a gene: 3. Germline lookup yields CDR1 KGHSH and CDR2 LQKENI. This CDR3 spans 14 amino acids. DNA for the CDR3: TGTGCCAGCTCACCGGGACAGCTGAATGAAAAACTGTTTTTT. Amino acids: CASSPGQLNEKLFF.

The table lists this clone with a few counts. J is TRBJ1-6 and V is TRBV6-5; no clear D. The germline V and J ends were trimmed by 10 bases and 7 bases, with 17 bases remaining between them. CDR3 length: 14 residues. Looked up from germline, CDR1 is MNHEY and CDR2 is SVGAGI. The CDR3 region is CAIPGGWKNSPLHF. CDR3 nucleotides: TGTGCCATCCCGGGAGGGTGGAAGAATTCACCCCTCCACTTT.

This sequence joins TRBV2 and TRBJ2-1, with D perhaps TRBD2 (5 bases). The CDR3 is 13 amino acids. With 8 bases removed from V and 2 bases from J, the gap between germline ends came to 10 bases. Germline CDR1 reads SNHLY; CDR2 reads FYNNEI. CDR3 DNA: TGTGCCAGCCTGGACTCACCCTACAATGAGCAGTTCTTC. Translating gives CASLDSPYNEQFF. The full variable domain, with the rest looked up from reference TRBV2 and TRBJ2-1, is EPEVTQTPSHQVTQMGQEVILRCVPISNHLYFYWYRQILGQKVEFLVSFYNNEISEKSEIFDDQFSVERPDGSNFTLKIRSTKLEDSAMYFCASLDSPYNEQFFGPGTRLTVL.

The V gene is TRBV5-6, the J gene TRBJ2-1; 8 bases map to TRBD2. Germline CDR1 SGHDT, CDR2 YYEEEE. The CDR3 extends over 14 amino acids. The trim removed 4 bases at V and 7 bases at J, leaving 7 bases unmatched. In nucleotides, the CDR3 is TGTGCCAGCAGCCCCGGGACTAGTACAAATGAGCAGTTCTTC. It specifies CASSPGTSTNEQFF.

This chain connects TRBV5-1 to TRBJ1-1; D might be TRBD1 (5 bases). CDR3 size: 15 residues. The ends were cut back, 0 bases at V and 2 bases at J, with 11 bases in the middle. Germline loops: CDR1 SGHRS, CDR2 YFSETQ. This chain's CDR3 is CASSLDGALNTEAFF. CDR3 nucleotide sequence: TGCGCCAGCAGCTTGGATGGGGCACTAAACACTGAAGCTTTCTTT.

The chain couples TRBV7-8 to TRBJ2-1; the D is unclear. The CDR3 is 11 residues long. The germline CDR1 and CDR2 sequences are SGHVS and FQNEAQ. V was cut by 5 bases and J by 4 bases, with 3 bases left in between. The DNA of the CDR3 is TGTGCCAGCAGCCCTTACAATGAGCAGTTCTTC. Amino acids: CASSPYNEQFF.

On this clone itself: The same CDR3 is also encoded by other DNA sequences in this sample. The chain is built from TRBV30 and TRBJ1-5; TRBD1 might be the D (6 bases). The CDR3 spans 13 residues. CDR1 and CDR2 (germline): GTSNPN, SVGIG (reference sequence). The germline V and J ends were trimmed by 3 bases and 3 bases, with 9 bases remaining between them. CDR3 DNA: TGTGCCTGGAGGGACAGCTTCAATCAGCCCCAGCATTTT. Its translation: CAWRDSFNQPQHF.

This clone was seen only once. The gene calls are TRBV2 and TRBJ1-1; TRBD1 agrees at 8 bases. This CDR3 has 13 amino acids. Per germline, CDR1 SNHLY and CDR2 FYNNEI. V dropped 10 bases and J dropped 4; count of bases not matched to a gene: 8. CDR3 in amino acids: CATSPDRGTEAFF. The CDR3 DNA sequence: TGTGCCACCAGCCCTGACAGGGGCACTGAAGCTTTCTTT. Looking up the rest from reference TRBV2 and TRBJ1-1 gives the full variable domain: EPEVTQTPSHQVTQMGQEVILRCVPISNHLYFYWYRQILGQKVEFLVSFYNNEISEKSEIFDDQFSVERPDGSNFTLKIRSTKLEDSAMYFCATSPDRGTEAFFGQGTRLTVV.

This chain uses TRBV10-2 with TRBJ2-3, with 7 bases matching TRBD2. Germline lookup yields CDR1 WSHSY and CDR2 SAAADI. The CDR3 totals 13 residues. Trimming removed 8 bases from V and 1 base from J; junction bases left unmatched: 3. The CDR3 DNA sequence: TGCGCCAGCCGGGCGGGGGGCACAGATACGCAGTATTTT. It yields the protein CASRAGGTDTQYF.

The V gene is TRBV5-6, the J gene TRBJ2-1; tentatively, D is TRBD1 (5 bases). Germline assignment: CDR1 SGHDT and CDR2 YYEEEE. V was cut by 2 bases and J by 1 base, with 10 bases left in between. The CDR3 loop spans 15 amino acids. The CDR3 coding sequence is TGTGCCAGCAGCTTACACACAGGTTCCTACAATGAGCAGTTCTTC. Translated, it gives CASSLHTGSYNEQFF.

The chain links TRBV28 to TRBJ1-2; tentatively, D is TRBD1 (5 bases). Germline V lookup: CDR1 MDHEN, CDR2 SYDVKM. The CDR3 extends over 11 amino acids. Between the trimmed V and J ends, which lost 5 bases and 8 bases, there was a span of 9 bases. As DNA, the CDR3 is TGTGCCAGCAGTGTCCGGGGGGGCTACACCTTC. It translates to CASSVRGGYTF.

This chain uses TRBV10-2 with TRBJ2-7; D is perhaps TRBD1 (5 bases). The germline V gene encodes CDR1 WSHSY and CDR2 SAAADI. With 4 bases removed from V and 6 bases from J, the gap between germline ends came to 13 bases. This CDR3 is 13 amino acids long. CDR3 DNA: TGCGCCAGCAGTGTTCAGGGAAAGAGCGAGCAGTACTTC. Its protein is CASSVQGKSEQYF.

A remark on this clone: Other DNA sequences within the sample encode an identical CDR3. The chain joins TRBV5-1 to TRBJ1-2, with no clear D. From germline, CDR1 is SGHRS and CDR2 YFSETQ. Trimming took 4 bases from V and 4 from J, leaving 11 bases between them. This CDR3 is 13 amino acids long. The CDR3 DNA follows: TGCGCCAGCAGCCTTCAGGAGGGCTATGGCTACACCTTC. It specifies CASSLQEGYGYTF.

The V gene is TRBV9, the J gene TRBJ1-1; a possible D gene is TRBD1 (5 bases). Germline V CDR1 and CDR2: SGDLS, YYNGEE. The CDR3 has 13 amino acids. Trimming took off 3 bases at V and 4 bases at J, with 10 bases between the two ends. The CDR3 here is CASSAGGSTEAFF. In DNA form, the CDR3 reads TGTGCCAGCAGCGCGGGGGGGAGCACTGAAGCTTTCTTT. The full variable domain, in which reference TRBV9 and TRBJ1-1 provide the parts outside the CDR3, is DSGVTQTPKHLITATGQRVTLRCSPRSGDLSVYWYQQSLDQGLQFLIQYYNGEERAKGNILERFSAQQFPDLHSELNLSSLELGDSALYFCASSAGGSTEAFFGQGTRLTVV.

The V call is TRBV6-2 or TRBV6-3, the J call TRBJ1-4; 9 nucleotides match TRBD1. The germline CDR1 and CDR2 sequences are MNHEY and SVGEGT. With V trimmed by 4 bases and J by 4 bases, 4 bases remained unmatched. The CDR3 has 15 residues. CDR3 coding DNA: TGTGCCAGCAGTTCCCGACAGGGGGGTAATGAAAAACTGTTTTTT. Translating it yields CASSSRQGGNEKLFF.

The V gene is TRBV5-1, the J gene TRBJ1-6, with 10 bases aligning to TRBD1. Per germline, CDR1 SGHRS and CDR2 YFSETQ. V shed 4 bases, J shed 9 bases, and the junction held 7 bases outside the gene matches. This CDR3 spans 15 amino acids. CDR3 sequence: CASSQGQGKGSPLHF. In nucleotides, the CDR3 is TGCGCCAGCAGCCAGGGACAGGGGAAGGGTTCACCCCTCCACTTT.

The J gene is TRBJ1-6, the V gene TRBV6-5; D unclear. V was pared by 6 bases and J by 8 bases, with 14 bases between. This CDR3 is built from 14 residues. Germline loops: CDR1 MNHEY, CDR2 SVGAGI. Here the CDR3 DNA reads TGTGCCAGCAGCCGGGAAATTTTGGATTCACCCCTCCACTTT. Amino acids: CASSREILDSPLHF.